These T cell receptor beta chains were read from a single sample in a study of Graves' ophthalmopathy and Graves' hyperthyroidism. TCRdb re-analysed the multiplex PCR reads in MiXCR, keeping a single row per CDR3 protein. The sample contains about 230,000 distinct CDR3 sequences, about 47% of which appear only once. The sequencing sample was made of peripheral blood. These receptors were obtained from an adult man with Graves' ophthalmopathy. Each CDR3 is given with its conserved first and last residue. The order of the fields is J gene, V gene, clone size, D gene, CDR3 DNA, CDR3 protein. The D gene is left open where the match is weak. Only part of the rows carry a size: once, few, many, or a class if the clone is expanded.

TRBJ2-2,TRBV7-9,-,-,TGTGCCAGTAGTGGATACACCGGGGAGCTGTTTTTT,CASSGYTGELFF
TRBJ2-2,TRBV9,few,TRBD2,TGTGCCAGCAGCCCCTCTAGCGGGGGGGCTGGCGGGGAGCTGTTTTTT,CASSPSSGGAGGELFF
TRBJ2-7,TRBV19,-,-,TGTGCCAGTAGTATAGTTCTACTTTCCTACGAGCAGTACTTC,CASSIVLLSYEQYF
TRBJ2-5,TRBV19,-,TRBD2,TGTGCCAGTAGTCCCTTAGCGGGGACCATGGGGACCCAGTACTTC,CASSPLAGTMGTQYF
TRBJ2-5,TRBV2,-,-,TGTGCCAGCAGTGTCGAGGGGAGAGGGACCCGGTACTTC,CASSVEGRGTRYF
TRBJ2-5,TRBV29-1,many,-,TGCAGCGTTGAAGATGGCGGGGAAGTGACCCAGTACTTC,CSVEDGGEVTQYF
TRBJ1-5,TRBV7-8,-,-,TGTGCCAGCAGCTTAGATCCCAACAATGTGTTACCCCAGCATTTT,CASSLDPNNVLPQHF
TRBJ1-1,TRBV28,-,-,TGTGCCAGCAGCTCGAAAGGTCCTGAAGCTTTCTTT,CASSSKGPEAFF
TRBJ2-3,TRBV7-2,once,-,TGTGCCAGCAGCATCCTACAGGAGGGATCAGATACGCAGTATTTT,CASSILQEGSDTQYF
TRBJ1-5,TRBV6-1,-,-,TGTGCCAGCAGTCTCCCGGGCAATCAGCCCCAGCATTTT,CASSLPGNQPQHF
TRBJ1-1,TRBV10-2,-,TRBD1,TGCGCCAGCAGGGACAGGGATGTCACTGAAGCTTTCTTT,CASRDRDVTEAFF
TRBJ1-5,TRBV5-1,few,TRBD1,TGCGCCAGCAGCTCGGGACAGCTTAATCAGCCCCAGCATTTT,CASSSGQLNQPQHF
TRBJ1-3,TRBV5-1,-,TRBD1,TGCGCCAGCAGTTCGACAGGGGGAAACTCTGGAAACACCATATATTTT,CASSSTGGNSGNTIYF
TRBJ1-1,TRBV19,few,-,TGTGCCAGTCGCCCGGGACAAAGGGCAACTGAAGCTTTCTTT,CASRPGQRATEAFF
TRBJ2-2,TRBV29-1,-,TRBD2,TGCAGCGTGATAACAGCGGGGTCGAACACCGGGGAGCTGTTTTTT,CSVITAGSNTGELFF
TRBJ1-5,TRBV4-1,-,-,TGCGCCAGCAGCCCAATCGGAGGAACGAGCAATCAGCCCCAGCATTTT,CASSPIGGTSNQPQHF